This TCR beta chain was found in a study of blood T cells in healthy people across ages. Points from the study as a whole: Per million T cells, TCR beta diversity dropped about linearly as age rose.

This CDR3 contains 13 residues. The V gene's germline CDR1 is DFQATT and CDR2 SNEGSKA (reference sequence). V was shortened by 5 bases and J by 2 bases, with 12 bases between the two germline ends. Each donor had about 10 milliliters of peripheral blood drawn. Concerning this clonotype: Its target is unknown.

A second about 6 to 12 cycle PCR used barcoded and J-beta primers. Every cDNA molecule bore a tag from a template-switch adaptor containing 12 random nucleotides. Sequencing of every sample gave 2.5 million or more CDR3-containing paired-end reads. TCRdb recomputed calls from the 5' RACE reads with MiXCR, one row per CDR3 protein. The sample has around 600,000 distinct CDR3 sequences, around 48% seen once. The receptor was derived from a man older than 75 in good health. Material: blood. The chain is built from TRBV20-1 and TRBJ2-5; possible D gene TRBD1, 6 bases. The CDR3 reads CSAQGGIQETQYF. As DNA, the CDR3 is TGCAGTGCTCAAGGGGGTATACAAGAGACCCAGTACTTC.